This TCR beta chain was obtained from a study of blood T cells in healthy people across ages. This clonotype came up a few times. Primers used in a second PCR of about 7 to 12 cycles were a sample-barcoded 5' primer and a J-beta primer mix. TCRdb called the 5' RACE reads again in MiXCR, with one record for every CDR3 protein. The table includes about 1.6 million distinct CDR3 sequences, about 35% detected once. The CDR3 extends over 18 amino acids. V lost 0 bases and J lost 0, with 16 bases in between. Germline assignment: CDR1 LGHNA and CDR2 YNFKEQ. It was ten milliliters of peripheral blood that were drawn from each donor.

The clonotype was recovered from a woman younger than 45 in good health. This chain joins TRBV4-2 and TRBJ2-3; maybe TRBD2 (7 bases). Specimen: blood. In DNA, the CDR3 is TGTGCCAGCAGCCAAGATCTGGCCGGGGGGCCTAGCACAGATACGCAGTATTTT. Its protein is CASSQDLAGGPSTDTQYF.